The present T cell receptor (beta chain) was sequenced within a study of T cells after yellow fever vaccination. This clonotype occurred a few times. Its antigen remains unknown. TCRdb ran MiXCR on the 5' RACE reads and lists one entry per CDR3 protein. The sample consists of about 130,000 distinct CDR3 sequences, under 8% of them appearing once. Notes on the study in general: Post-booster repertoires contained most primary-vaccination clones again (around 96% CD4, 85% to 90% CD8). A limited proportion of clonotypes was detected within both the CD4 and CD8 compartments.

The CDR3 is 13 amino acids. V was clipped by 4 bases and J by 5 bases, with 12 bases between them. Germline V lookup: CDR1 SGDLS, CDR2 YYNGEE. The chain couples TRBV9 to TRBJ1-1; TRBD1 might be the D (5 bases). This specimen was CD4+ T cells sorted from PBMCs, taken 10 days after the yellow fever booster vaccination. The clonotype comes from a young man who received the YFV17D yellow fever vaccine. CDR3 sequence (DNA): TGTGCCAGCAGCCCCGGGACGGAGACTGAAGCTTTCTTT. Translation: CASSPGTETEAFF.